This section outlines one TCR beta chain sequence together with its context. The junction departs from germline at one end; a sequencing error may be responsible. Only in-frame clones appear in the TCRdb table, and some are missing; sequencing was by immunoSEQ multiplex PCR. Of 200,000 or so clones in the sample, 70% to 85% were seen once. This sample was included in a study of blood T cell repertoires in COVID-19. Background on the study: T cells, B-cell-depleted T cells, or PBMCs supplied cDNA or gDNA.

This receptor was identified in a woman aged 25 to 45 with acute or convalescent COVID-19. The sample was peripheral blood.

CDR3 sequence (DNA): TGTGCCAGCATCTTGGGGGGGGTGTTCCCTGAGCAGTTCTTC. This sequence encodes CASILGGVFPEQFF. This chain connects TRBV5-8 to TRBJ2-1, with TRBD2 identical over 7 bases. CDR3 length: 14 amino acids. CDR1 SGHTS and CDR2 YDEGEE come from the germline V gene.